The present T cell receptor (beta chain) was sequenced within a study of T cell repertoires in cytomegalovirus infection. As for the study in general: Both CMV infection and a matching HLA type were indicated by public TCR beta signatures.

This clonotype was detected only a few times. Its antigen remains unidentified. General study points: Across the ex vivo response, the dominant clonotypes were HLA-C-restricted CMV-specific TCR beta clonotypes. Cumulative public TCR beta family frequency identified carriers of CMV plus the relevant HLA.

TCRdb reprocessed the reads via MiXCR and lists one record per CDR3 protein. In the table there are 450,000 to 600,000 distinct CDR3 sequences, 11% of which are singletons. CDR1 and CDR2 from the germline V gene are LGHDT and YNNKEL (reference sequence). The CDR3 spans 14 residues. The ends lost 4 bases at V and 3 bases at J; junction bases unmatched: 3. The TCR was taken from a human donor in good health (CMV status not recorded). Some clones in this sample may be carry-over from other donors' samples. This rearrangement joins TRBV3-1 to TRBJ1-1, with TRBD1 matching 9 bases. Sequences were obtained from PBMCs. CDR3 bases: TGTGCCAGCAGCCCCCGACAGGGGGACACTGAAGCTTTCTTT. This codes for CASSPRQGDTEAFF.